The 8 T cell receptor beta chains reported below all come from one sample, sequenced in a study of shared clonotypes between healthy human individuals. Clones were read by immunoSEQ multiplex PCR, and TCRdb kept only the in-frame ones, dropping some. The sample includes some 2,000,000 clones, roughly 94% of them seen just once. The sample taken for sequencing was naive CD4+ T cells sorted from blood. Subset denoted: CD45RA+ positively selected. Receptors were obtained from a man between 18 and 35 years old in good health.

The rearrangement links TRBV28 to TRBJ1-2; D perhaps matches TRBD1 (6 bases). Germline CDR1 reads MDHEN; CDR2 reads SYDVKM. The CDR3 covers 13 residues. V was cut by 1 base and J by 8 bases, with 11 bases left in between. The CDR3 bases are TGTGCCAGCAGTTTATTGGGGGGCCCGGGCTACACCTTC. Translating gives CASSLLGGPGYTF.

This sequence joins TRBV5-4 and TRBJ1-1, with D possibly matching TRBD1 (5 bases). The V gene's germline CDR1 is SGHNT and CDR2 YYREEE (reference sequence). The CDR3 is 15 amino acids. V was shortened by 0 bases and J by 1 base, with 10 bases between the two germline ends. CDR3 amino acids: CASSLASGGNTEAFF. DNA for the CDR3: TGTGCCAGCAGCTTGGCCTCGGGGGGGAACACTGAAGCTTTCTTT.

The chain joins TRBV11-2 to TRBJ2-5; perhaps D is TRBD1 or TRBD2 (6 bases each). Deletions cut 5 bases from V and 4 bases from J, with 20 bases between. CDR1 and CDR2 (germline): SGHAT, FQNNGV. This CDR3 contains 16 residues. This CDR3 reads CASSNRDGLGGETQYF. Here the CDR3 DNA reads TGTGCCAGCAGCAACAGGGACGGACTGGGAGGAGAGACCCAGTACTTC.

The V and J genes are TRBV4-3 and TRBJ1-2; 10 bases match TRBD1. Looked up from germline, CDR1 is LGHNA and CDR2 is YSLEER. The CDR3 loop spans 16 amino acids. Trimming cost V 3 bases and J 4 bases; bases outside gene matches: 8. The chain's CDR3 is CASSQAGQGRAYGYTF. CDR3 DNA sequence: TGCGCCAGCAGCCAGGCGGGACAGGGGAGGGCCTATGGCTACACCTTC.

The CDR3 spells CAWSRDRAEGNTIYF. The DNA for the CDR3 is TGTGCCTGGAGCCGGGACAGGGCAGAAGGAAACACCATATATTTT. The chain recombines TRBV30 with TRBJ1-3; 9 bases fit TRBD1. J gave up 4 bases and V 3 bases, and 7 bases lay outside the gene matches. CDR3 length equals 15 residues. Germline V CDR1 and CDR2: GTSNPN, SVGIG (reference sequence).

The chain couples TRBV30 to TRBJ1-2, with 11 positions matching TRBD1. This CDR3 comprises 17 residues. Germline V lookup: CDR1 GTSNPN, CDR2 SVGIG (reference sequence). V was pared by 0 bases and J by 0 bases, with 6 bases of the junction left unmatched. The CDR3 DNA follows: TGTGCCTGGAGTGTACGCGGGACAGGGGGGACTAACTATGGCTACACCTTC. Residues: CAWSVRGTGGTNYGYTF.

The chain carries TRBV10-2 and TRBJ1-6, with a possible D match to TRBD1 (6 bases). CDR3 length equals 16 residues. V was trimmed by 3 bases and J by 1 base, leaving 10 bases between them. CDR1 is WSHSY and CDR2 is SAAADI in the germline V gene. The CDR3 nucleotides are TGCGCCAGCAGTGACAGGGGAAAGTCCTATAATTCACCCCTCCACTTT. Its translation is CASSDRGKSYNSPLHF.

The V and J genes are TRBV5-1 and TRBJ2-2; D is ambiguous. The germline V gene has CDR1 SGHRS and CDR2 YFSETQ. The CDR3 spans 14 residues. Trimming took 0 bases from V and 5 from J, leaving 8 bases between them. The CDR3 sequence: CASSLDPQTGELFF. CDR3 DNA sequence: TGCGCCAGCAGCTTGGACCCACAAACCGGGGAGCTGTTTTTT.